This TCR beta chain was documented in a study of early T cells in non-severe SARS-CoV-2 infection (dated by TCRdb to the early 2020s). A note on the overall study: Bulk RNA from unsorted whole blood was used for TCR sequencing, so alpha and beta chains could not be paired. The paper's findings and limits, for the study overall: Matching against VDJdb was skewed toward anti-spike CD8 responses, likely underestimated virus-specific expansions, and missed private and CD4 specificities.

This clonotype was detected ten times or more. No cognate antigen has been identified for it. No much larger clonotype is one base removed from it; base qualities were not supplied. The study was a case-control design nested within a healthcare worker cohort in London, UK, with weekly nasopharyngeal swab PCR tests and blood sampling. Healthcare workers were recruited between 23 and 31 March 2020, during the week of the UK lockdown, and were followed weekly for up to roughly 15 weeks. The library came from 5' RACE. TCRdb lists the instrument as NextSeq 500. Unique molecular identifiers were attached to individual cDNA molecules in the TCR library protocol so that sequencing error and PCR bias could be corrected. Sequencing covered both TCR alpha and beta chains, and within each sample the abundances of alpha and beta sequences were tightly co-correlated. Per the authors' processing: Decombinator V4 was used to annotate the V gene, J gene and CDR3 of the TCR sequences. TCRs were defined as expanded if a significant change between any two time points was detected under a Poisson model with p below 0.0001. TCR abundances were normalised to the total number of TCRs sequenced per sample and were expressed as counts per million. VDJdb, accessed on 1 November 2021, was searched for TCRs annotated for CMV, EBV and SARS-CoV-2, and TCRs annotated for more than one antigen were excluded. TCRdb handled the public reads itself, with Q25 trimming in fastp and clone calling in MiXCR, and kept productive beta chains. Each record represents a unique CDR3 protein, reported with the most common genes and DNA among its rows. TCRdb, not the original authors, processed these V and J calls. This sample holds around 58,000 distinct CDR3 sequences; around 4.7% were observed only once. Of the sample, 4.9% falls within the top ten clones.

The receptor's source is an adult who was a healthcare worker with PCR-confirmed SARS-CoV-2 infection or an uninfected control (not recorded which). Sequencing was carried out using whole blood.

This receptor carries the CDR3 CSASLPGRGWNTEAFF. The nucleotide sequence reads TGCAGTGCTAGCCTCCCCGGCCGGGGGTGGAACACTGAAGCTTTCTTT. The rearrangement joined TRBV20-1 to TRBJ1-1, and TRBD1 may be the D gene, going by 5 matching bases. V sheds 3 bases and J sheds 1 base, leaving 18 bases between their ends. CDR1 and CDR2 (DFQATT, SNEGSKA) derive from the germline V gene (reference sequence). From the cysteine through the phenylalanine, the CDR3 covers 16 amino acids. Solely the CDR3 DNA is kept, with 48 bases framed from the first base.